This paragraph reports one TCR beta chain. Its antigen is currently unknown. The PCR employed 60 Vbeta primers together with 13 Jbeta primers. Per the authors' pipeline: Around 9.9 million shared chains were among the approximately 80 million unique TCR beta chains that a later analysis counted. The assay was immunoSEQ multiplex PCR, and TCRdb's table has in-frame clones only and misses some. That table furnishes V, J and clone size, whereas the DNA furnished D and trimming. The sample shows roughly 110,000 clones, 70% to 80% of them seen only once. Germline V gene data show CDR1 as SGHRS and CDR2 as YFSETQ. Trimming removed 0 bases from V and 7 bases from J, with 11 bases in between. The CDR3 length is 13 residues. These data belong to a study of cytomegalovirus exposure and HLA in healthy donors. Study-wide findings and caveats: CMV serostatus alone was available as immune exposure information. With high specificity and sensitivity, the classifier reportedly diagnosed cytomegalovirus status. Altogether, 160 or so TCR beta chains were recorded as cytomegalovirus-associated.

The sequence was obtained from a middle-aged woman in good health and CMV-seropositive. This chain links TRBV5-1 with TRBJ2-7; D gene unclear. Sequencing used PBMCs. CDR3 amino acids: CASSLEPEREQYF. Here the CDR3 DNA reads TGCGCCAGCAGCTTGGAGCCTGAGAGGGAGCAGTACTTC.